A selection of T cell receptor beta chains follows, all from one sample in a study of shared clonotypes between healthy human individuals. Sequencing used immunoSEQ multiplex PCR; TCRdb keeps in-frame clones, though not all of them. Among roughly 2,000,000 clones listed, 90% to 95% were seen once. The sample consisted of naive CD8+ T cells from PBMCs. These receptor sequences come from a man between 18 and 35 years old in good health. Some clones in this sample may be carry-over from other donors' samples. Each CDR3 is given with its conserved first and last residue. Each record gives: V gene, CDR3 length, D gene, clone size, J gene, CDR3 DNA, CDR3 protein. The D gene is left open where the match is weak. Clone size is stated in some rows and not others, as once, few, many or a class when expanded.

>TRBV9|17|TRBD2|NA|TRBJ2-7
TGTGCCAGCAGCGGTCCAGGGACTAGCGGGAGAGGCTACGAGCAGTACTTC
CASSGPGTSGRGYEQYF
>TRBV10-3|16|TRBD1|NA|TRBJ2-5
TGTGCCATCAGTAAATCTACAGGACAGGGCCAAGAGACCCAGTACTTC
CAISKSTGQGQETQYF
>TRBV5-5|14|TRBD1|NA|TRBJ1-1
TGTGCCAGCAGCCTGGACAGGGGGCGGACTGAAGCTTTCTTT
CASSLDRGRTEAFF
>TRBV29-1|11|NA|NA|TRBJ2-1
TGCAGCGCGGGTTTGAATAATGAGCAGTTCTTC
CSAGLNNEQFF
>TRBV6-4|16|NA|NA|TRBJ2-1
TGTGCCAGCAGTGACGGGGCGGGACTCCTGGGAAATGAGCAGTTCTTC
CASSDGAGLLGNEQFF
>TRBV12-5|15|NA|once|TRBJ1-2
TGTGCTAGTGGTTTGGGGGCAGTCCCATCGGATGGCTACACCTTC
CASGLGAVPSDGYTF
>TRBV5-6|14|NA|NA|TRBJ2-7
TGTGCCAGCAGCTTGGGGTCCCACCTTTACGAGCAGTACTTC
CASSLGSHLYEQYF
>TRBV5-1|13|NA|NA|TRBJ1-4
TGCGCCAGTCGGCGAACGGGTGTTGAAAAACTGTTTTTT
CASRRTGVEKLFF
>TRBV11-2|16|NA|NA|TRBJ2-3
TGTGCCAGCAGCGCTGGAGGACGAAGGGGCCCAGATACGCAGTATTTT
CASSAGGRRGPDTQYF
>TRBV7-9|12|NA|NA|TRBJ2-7
TGTGCCAGCAGCTTCACAGGGAACGAGCAGTACTTC
CASSFTGNEQYF
>TRBV7-9|16|TRBD2|NA|TRBJ2-4
TGTGCCAGCAGCACCGCGGGTAGCGGGGCCAAAAACATTCAGTACTTC
CASSTAGSGAKNIQYF
>TRBV9|14|NA|NA|TRBJ2-1
TGTGCCAGCAACCCCGGGAGCTCCTACAATGAGCAGTTCTTC
CASNPGSSYNEQFF
>TRBV28|15|TRBD1|once|TRBJ2-2
TGTGCCAGCAGGGGGACAGTAACGAACACCGGGGAGCTGTTTTTT
CASRGTVTNTGELFF
>TRBV9|14|NA|NA|TRBJ1-2
TGTGCCAGCACCAAAGATTGGGAGGGGCTTGGCTACACCTTC
CASTKDWEGLGYTF
>TRBV5-1|15|NA|once|TRBJ1-4
TGCGCCAGCAGCCGAGGACACGGAACTAATGAAAAACTGTTTTTT
CASSRGHGTNEKLFF
>TRBV27|14|TRBD1|NA|TRBJ1-2
TGTGCCAGCAGTTTATGGACCGGACAGGGAGGCTACACCTTC
CASSLWTGQGGYTF
>TRBV7-6|14|TRBD1|NA|TRBJ2-1
TGTGCCAGCAGCTTAGCGGACGCCCGGGACAGGCAGTTCTTC
CASSLADARDRQFF
>TRBV18|15|NA|once|TRBJ2-3
TGTGCCAGCTGTAACACAGGTTACCCCACAGATACGCAGTATTTT
CASCNTGYPTDTQYF
>TRBV9|15|NA|NA|TRBJ2-3
TGTGCCAGCAGCGTGTCGGGGCGAGAGTCAGATACGCAGTATTTT
CASSVSGRESDTQYF
>TRBV7-8|14|NA|NA|TRBJ1-1
TGTGCCAGCAGATCCGACAGGTTAAACACTGAAGCTTTCTTT
CASRSDRLNTEAFF
>TRBV7-9|15|NA|NA|TRBJ1-3
TGTGCCAGCAGCTTAGCGAGGGGCCCCAGAGACACCATATATTTT
CASSLARGPRDTIYF
>TRBV29-1|15|NA|NA|TRBJ2-7
TGCAGCGTTGTAGGGCTGGGAAAAGGGTCCTACGAGCAGTACTTC
CSVVGLGKGSYEQYF
>TRBV5-1|12|NA|NA|TRBJ2-1
TGCGCCAGCAGCCCAGTCTACAATGAGCAGTTCTTC
CASSPVYNEQFF
>TRBV4-1|16|TRBD1|NA|TRBJ1-2
TGCGCCAGCAGCGAACGGGACAGGGGGCTTGACTATGGCTACACCTTC
CASSERDRGLDYGYTF
>TRBV2|14|TRBD2|NA|TRBJ2-1
TGTGCCAGCAGTGAACGATTTGGGGGGGATGAGCAGTTCTTC
CASSERFGGDEQFF
>TRBV6-5|14|NA|NA|TRBJ2-2
TGTGCCAGCGGAATCGGCGGCAATACCGGGGAGCTGTTTTTT
CASGIGGNTGELFF
>TRBV6-6|14|TRBD1|NA|TRBJ2-1
TGTGCCAGCAGTTACCTGTCGCAGGGGGATGAGCAGTTCTTC
CASSYLSQGDEQFF
>TRBV28|13|NA|NA|TRBJ2-4
TGTGCCAGCAGCCAAACAGGCCTCAACATTCAGTACTTC
CASSQTGLNIQYF
>TRBV19|11|NA|NA|TRBJ2-1
TGTGCCAGCCGCTTTTGGAATGAGCAGTTCTTC
CASRFWNEQFF
>TRBV2|17|TRBD1|NA|TRBJ1-5
TGTGCCAGCAGCAGGGACAGGGTGATGGATAGCAATCAGCCCCAGCATTTT
CASSRDRVMDSNQPQHF
>TRBV5-6|14|NA|NA|TRBJ2-7
TGTGCCAGTAGCACTCTTCCCGGGACCTACGAGCAGTACTTC
CASSTLPGTYEQYF
>TRBV28|15|NA|once|TRBJ2-7
TGTGCCAGCAGTTCAAGGGTGTTCGGCTCGTACGAGCAGTACTTC
CASSSRVFGSYEQYF
>TRBV13|15|TRBD2|NA|TRBJ2-7
TGTGCCAGCAGCTCGAGGGCGGGAGCTATCTACGAGCAGTACTTC
CASSSRAGAIYEQYF
>TRBV5-1|17|TRBD2|NA|TRBJ2-1
TGCGCCAGCAGCCCCCCTTTGGGGCTAGCGGGAAACAATGAGCAGTTCTTC
CASSPPLGLAGNNEQFF
>TRBV4-1|16|NA|NA|TRBJ2-2
TGCGCCAGCAGCCAAGAGGGGCAGGCGAACACCGGGGAGCTGTTTTTT
CASSQEGQANTGELFF
>TRBV7-6|16|TRBD2|NA|TRBJ2-1
TGTGCCAGCAGCTTAGATAGCCTAGCGGGTGGAAATGAGCAGTTCTTC
CASSLDSLAGGNEQFF
>TRBV7-7|18|TRBD2|NA|TRBJ2-1
TGTGCCAGCAGCTCGGGACTAGCGGGAGCCAACTCCTACAATGAGCAGTTCTTC
CASSSGLAGANSYNEQFF
>TRBV27|14|NA|NA|TRBJ2-3
TGTGCCAGCAGTTTATCTGTGGGGGCAGATACGCAGTATTTT
CASSLSVGADTQYF
>TRBV5-8|14|NA|NA|TRBJ2-3
TGTGCCAGCAGCTTGCGGGTGAGCACAGATACGCAGTATTTT
CASSLRVSTDTQYF
>TRBV27|13|NA|NA|TRBJ1-2
TGTGCCAGCAGTTTGAGAGGGGGGTGGGACTACACCTTC
CASSLRGGWDYTF
>TRBV19|14|NA|few|TRBJ1-2
TGTGCCAGTAGTATAGGCAGTACTAACTATGGCTACACCTTC
CASSIGSTNYGYTF
>TRBV19|14|NA|NA|TRBJ2-3
TGTGCCAGTAGTATTAGGACTAGCACAGATACGCAGTATTTT
CASSIRTSTDTQYF
>TRBV7-9|14|NA|NA|TRBJ1-4
TGTGCCAGCAGCCTGACGGCTCAGCGGGAAAAACTGTTTTTT
CASSLTAQREKLFF
>TRBV7-8|15|NA|NA|TRBJ2-1
TGTGCCAGCAGCTTAAGTTTGGGACCTCACAATGAGCAGTTCTTC
CASSLSLGPHNEQFF
>TRBV29-1|10|NA|NA|TRBJ1-1
TGCAGCGTTTTGGACACTGAAGCTTTCTTT
CSVLDTEAFF
>TRBV29-1|16|TRBD1|NA|TRBJ2-1
TGCAGCGTTGATGAACCTGGGACAGGGGCCTACAATGAGCAGTTCTTC
CSVDEPGTGAYNEQFF
>TRBV4-1|15|TRBD2|NA|TRBJ2-5
TGCGCCAGCAGCCCGATCACGGGGGGTCCAGAGACCCAGTACTTC
CASSPITGGPETQYF
>TRBV5-4|15|NA|NA|TRBJ2-7
TGTGCCAGCAGTCTACCAGGGGCAAGCACCTACGAGCAGTACTTC
CASSLPGASTYEQYF
>TRBV29-1|13|NA|once|TRBJ2-7
TGCAGCGCCGAGGGTGGTAGTTCCTACGAGCAGTACTTC
CSAEGGSSYEQYF
>TRBV6-5|14|TRBD1|NA|TRBJ1-3
TGTGCCAGCAGTTACAGGACAGGAGGACACACCATATATTTT
CASSYRTGGHTIYF